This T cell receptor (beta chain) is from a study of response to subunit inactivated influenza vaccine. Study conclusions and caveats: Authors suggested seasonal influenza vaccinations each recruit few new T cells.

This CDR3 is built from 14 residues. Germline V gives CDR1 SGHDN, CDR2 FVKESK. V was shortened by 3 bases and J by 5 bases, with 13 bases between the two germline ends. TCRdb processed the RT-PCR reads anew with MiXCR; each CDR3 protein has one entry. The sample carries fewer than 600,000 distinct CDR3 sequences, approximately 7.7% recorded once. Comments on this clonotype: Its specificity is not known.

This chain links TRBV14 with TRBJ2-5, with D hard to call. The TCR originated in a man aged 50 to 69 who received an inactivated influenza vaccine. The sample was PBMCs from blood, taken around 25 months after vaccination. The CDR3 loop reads CASSHVIGYETQYF. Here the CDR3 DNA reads TGTGCCAGCAGCCATGTGATCGGGTACGAGACCCAGTACTTC. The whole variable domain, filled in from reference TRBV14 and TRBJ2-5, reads EAGVTQFPSHSVIEKGQTVTLRCDPISGHDNLYWYRRVMGKEIKFLLHFVKESKQDESGMPNNRFLAERTGGTYSTLKVQPAELEDSGVYFCASSHVIGYETQYFGPGTRLLVL.